The 10 T cell receptor beta chains given below trace back to one sample, sequenced in a study of blood T cell repertoires in COVID-19. Sequencing used immunoSEQ multiplex PCR; TCRdb keeps in-frame clones, though not all of them. This table has a few hundred thousand clones, approximately 87% appearing once. Sequenced sample: peripheral blood. The receptors were gathered from a woman between 45 and 65 years old with acute or convalescent COVID-19.

The chain combines TRBV4-3 with TRBJ2-2; 7 bases map to TRBD1. Trimming at V came to 0 bases and at J to 3 bases, leaving 4 bases not matched to a gene. The length of the CDR3 is 16 residues. The germline V gene encodes CDR1 LGHNA and CDR2 YSLEER. The DNA for the CDR3 is TGCGCCAGCAGCCAAGATCCCAGGGGGTACACCGGGGAGCTGTTTTTT. Amino acids: CASSQDPRGYTGELFF.

The gene calls are TRBV7-8 and TRBJ1-4; D might be TRBD1 (5 bases). V was pared by 1 base and J by 0 bases, with 9 bases between. The CDR3 runs 16 residues. The germline gives CDR1 SGHVS, CDR2 FQNEAQ. CDR3 nucleotides: TGTGCCAGCAGCTTAGGTCAGGGATCAACTAATGAAAAACTGTTTTTT. Residues: CASSLGQGSTNEKLFF.

The V gene is TRBV12-5, the J gene TRBJ2-5; 8 nucleotides match TRBD1. The germline CDR1 and CDR2 sequences are LGHNT and FRNRAP. The CDR3 totals 13 residues. The J segment lost 4 bases and the V segment lost 6 bases, leaving 4 bases of the junction unmatched. The CDR3 is CASGPGTGETQYF. The CDR3 DNA is TGTGCTAGTGGCCCCGGGACAGGAGAGACCCAGTACTTC.

V gene TRBV7-2 combines with J gene TRBJ1-6; 8 bases agree with TRBD1. This CDR3 has 15 residues. Germline lookup yields CDR1 SGHTA and CDR2 FQGNSA. V shed 1 base, J shed 7 bases, and the junction held 3 bases outside the gene matches. DNA of the CDR3: TGTGCCAGCAGCTTAGTTACAGGGGGGAATTCACCCCTCCACTTT. Its protein is CASSLVTGGNSPLHF. The variable domain in full, with the rest retrieved from reference TRBV7-2 and TRBJ1-6, is GAGVSQSPSNKVTEKGKDVELRCDPISGHTALYWYRQSLGQGLEFLIYFQGNSAPDKSGLPSDRFSAERTGGSVSTLTIQRTQQEDSAVYLCASSLVTGGNSPLHFGNGTRLTVT.

The genes are TRBV7-2 and TRBJ1-5; D might be TRBD1 (6 bases). V lost 6 bases to trimming and J lost 0 bases, with 12 bases between them. Per germline, CDR1 SGHTA and CDR2 FQGNSA. The CDR3 is 15 residues long. The CDR3 reads CASRRGGPSNQPQHF. CDR3 DNA: TGTGCCAGCAGACGGGGGGGCCCTAGCAATCAGCCCCAGCATTTT.

This clone was counted between two and nine times. The rearrangement joins TRBV24-1 to TRBJ2-1, with TRBD1 matching 9 bases. Trimming removed 4 bases from V and 0 bases from J; junction bases left unmatched: 9. In germline, CDR1 is KGHDR, CDR2 SFDVKD. The CDR3 runs to 18 residues. The CDR3 DNA reads as TGTGCCACCAGTGACCCGGACAGGGGCCCCAGCTCCTACAATGAGCAGTTCTTC. Translating gives CATSDPDRGPSSYNEQFF.

The DNA of the CDR3 is TGTGCCGCCAAAGCCGGGAGGCCGGCTAACTATGGCTACACCTTC. Translation: CAAKAGRPANYGYTF. The chain uses TRBV10-3 and TRBJ1-2; D remains unclear. Germline CDR1 is ENHRY and CDR2 is SYGVKD. The CDR3 spans 15 residues. V shed 11 bases and J shed 0 bases, with 19 bases lying between them.

V is TRBV29-1 and J is TRBJ1-4; the D is unclear. The CDR3 extends over 12 amino acids. The V and J ends lost 4 bases and 4 bases respectively, with 7 bases between them. The germline V gene encodes CDR1 SQVTM and CDR2 ANQGSEA. The CDR3 region is CSVGENNEKLFF. The DNA of the CDR3 is TGCAGCGTTGGGGAGAATAATGAAAAACTGTTTTTT.

This clone was counted only a few times. The chain is built from TRBV27 and TRBJ1-2; D perhaps matches TRBD1 (5 bases). CDR1 and CDR2 (germline): MNHEY, SMNVEV (reference sequence). Trimming cost V 2 bases and J 3 bases, with 7 bases left between them. This CDR3 spans 13 amino acids. This chain's CDR3 is CASSLTGYYGYTF. For the CDR3, the DNA is TGTGCCAGCAGTTTAACAGGTTACTATGGCTACACCTTC.

This clone has just one count. This sequence joins TRBV9 and TRBJ1-1, with D possibly being TRBD1 (6 bases). The CDR3 length is 17 residues. From germline, CDR1 is SGDLS and CDR2 YYNGEE. V lost 0 bases, J lost 0 bases, and 15 bases lay in between. This CDR3 reads CASSVEGGLLLNTEAFF. The CDR3 DNA is TGTGCCAGCAGCGTAGAGGGGGGGCTCTTATTGAACACTGAAGCTTTCTTT.